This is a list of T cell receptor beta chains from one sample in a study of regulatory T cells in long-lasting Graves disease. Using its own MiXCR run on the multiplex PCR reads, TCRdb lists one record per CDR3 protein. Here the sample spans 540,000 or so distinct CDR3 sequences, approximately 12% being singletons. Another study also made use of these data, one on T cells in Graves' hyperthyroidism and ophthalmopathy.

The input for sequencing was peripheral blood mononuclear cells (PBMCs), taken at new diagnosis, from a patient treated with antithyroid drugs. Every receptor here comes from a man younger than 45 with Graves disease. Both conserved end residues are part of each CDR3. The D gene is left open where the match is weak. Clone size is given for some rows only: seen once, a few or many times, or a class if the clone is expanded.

CDR3nt: TGTGCCTGGAGTTACGGGGGCGCAGACACCATATATTTT
CDR3aa: CAWSYGGADTIYF
v_gene: TRBV30
abundance: -
j_gene: TRBJ1-3
d_gene: -

CDR3nt: TGTGCCAGCAAGGTACTAGCGGGAGCGGCGGCCTACAATGAGCAGTTCTTC
CDR3aa: CASKVLAGAAAYNEQFF
v_gene: TRBV2
abundance: many
j_gene: TRBJ2-1
d_gene: TRBD2

CDR3nt: TGTGCCATCCGGGACAGGGGCTACGAGCAGTACTTC
CDR3aa: CAIRDRGYEQYF
v_gene: TRBV10-3
abundance: many
j_gene: TRBJ2-7
d_gene: TRBD1

CDR3nt: TGTGCCAGTAACGGGGGGGTCGGGGAGCTGTTTTTT
CDR3aa: CASNGGVGELFF
v_gene: TRBV9
abundance: -
j_gene: TRBJ2-2
d_gene: TRBD2

CDR3nt: TGTGCCAGCAGCCGGACAGGGTCGGGCACCGGGGAGCTGTTTTTT
CDR3aa: CASSRTGSGTGELFF
v_gene: TRBV11-2
abundance: many
j_gene: TRBJ2-2
d_gene: TRBD1

CDR3nt: TGTGCCAGCAGTGAGGCTATGACCGACAACAATGGGTTGGAGCAGTTCTTC
CDR3aa: CASSEAMTDNNGLEQFF
v_gene: TRBV2
abundance: many
j_gene: TRBJ2-1
d_gene: -

CDR3nt: TGTGCCAGCAGTGAATGGGGAGGGGGCTATGGCTACACCTTC
CDR3aa: CASSEWGGGYGYTF
v_gene: TRBV25-1
abundance: -
j_gene: TRBJ1-2
d_gene: -

CDR3nt: TGCGCCAGCAAGGCGGGCTCCTACAATGAGCAGTTCTTC
CDR3aa: CASKAGSYNEQFF
v_gene: TRBV4-1
abundance: -
j_gene: TRBJ2-1
d_gene: -

CDR3nt: TGTGCCAGCGTGAGGAGTTACGAGCAGTACTTC
CDR3aa: CASVRSYEQYF
v_gene: TRBV2
abundance: many
j_gene: TRBJ2-7
d_gene: -

CDR3nt: TGCAGTGCTGCCGAAAGGAGAAGGAATTCACCCCTCCACTTT
CDR3aa: CSAAERRRNSPLHF
v_gene: TRBV20-1
abundance: few
j_gene: TRBJ1-6
d_gene: -

CDR3nt: TGTGCCAGCATCCACGGCGGGGGCGGGGTCTCCTACGAGCAGTACTTC
CDR3aa: CASIHGGGGVSYEQYF
v_gene: TRBV2
abundance: many
j_gene: TRBJ2-7
d_gene: -

CDR3nt: TGTGCCAGCAGTTACTACGGCAATGAGCAGTTCTTC
CDR3aa: CASSYYGNEQFF
v_gene: TRBV6-2/TRBV6-3
abundance: many
j_gene: TRBJ2-1
d_gene: -

CDR3nt: TGTGCCAGCTCGGCCGGGACTCCGCAGTTCTTC
CDR3aa: CASSAGTPQFF
v_gene: TRBV18
abundance: few
j_gene: TRBJ2-1
d_gene: -

CDR3nt: TGTGCCAGCAGTTCTAGCGTGGATACGCAGTATTTT
CDR3aa: CASSSSVDTQYF
v_gene: TRBV28
abundance: many
j_gene: TRBJ2-3
d_gene: -

CDR3nt: TGTGCCAGCAGTTCCTTCGGAGAAGGAGAGCAGTTCTTC
CDR3aa: CASSSFGEGEQFF
v_gene: TRBV12-3/TRBV12-4
abundance: many
j_gene: TRBJ2-1
d_gene: -

CDR3nt: TGTGCCAGCAGCTCGGTTACAGGTCGCTCTGGAAACACCATATATTTT
CDR3aa: CASSSVTGRSGNTIYF
v_gene: TRBV11-2
abundance: many
j_gene: TRBJ1-3
d_gene: -

CDR3nt: TGTGCCTGGAGAATGGCAGGAGGAGGGTCACCCCTCCACTTT
CDR3aa: CAWRMAGGGSPLHF
v_gene: TRBV30
abundance: -
j_gene: TRBJ1-6
d_gene: -

CDR3nt: TGTGCCAGCAGTGTCCCCCTCCGGTCCTACAATGAGCAGTTCTTC
CDR3aa: CASSVPLRSYNEQFF
v_gene: TRBV2
abundance: many
j_gene: TRBJ2-1
d_gene: -

CDR3nt: TGTGCCAGCAGCGTAGCCCCTGGGACAGGGAACACTGAAGCTTTCTTT
CDR3aa: CASSVAPGTGNTEAFF
v_gene: TRBV9
abundance: few
j_gene: TRBJ1-1
d_gene: TRBD1

CDR3nt: TGCGCCAGCAGCTTGGAACAGGGGAGCTCCTACGAGCAGTACTTC
CDR3aa: CASSLEQGSSYEQYF
v_gene: TRBV5-1
abundance: many
j_gene: TRBJ2-7
d_gene: TRBD1

CDR3nt: TGTGCCAGCAGTTTTGCGGGAGCCAAGTACGAGCAGTACTTC
CDR3aa: CASSFAGAKYEQYF
v_gene: TRBV6-5
abundance: many
j_gene: TRBJ2-7
d_gene: TRBD2

CDR3nt: TGTGCCATCAACTTAGCGGATACCGCCTACGAGCAGTACTTC
CDR3aa: CAINLADTAYEQYF
v_gene: TRBV10-3
abundance: many
j_gene: TRBJ2-7
d_gene: -

CDR3nt: TGTGCCAGCAGTCCACTGGAGGGCTGGGATGAAAAACTGTTTTTT
CDR3aa: CASSPLEGWDEKLFF
v_gene: TRBV27
abundance: -
j_gene: TRBJ1-4
d_gene: -

CDR3nt: TGCGCCAGCAGCTCTGATGGGACAGGGCATCAGCCCCAGCATTTT
CDR3aa: CASSSDGTGHQPQHF
v_gene: TRBV5-1
abundance: many
j_gene: TRBJ1-5
d_gene: TRBD1

CDR3nt: TGTGCCAGCAGACTAGCGGGAGGGCCGAATACGCAGTATTTT
CDR3aa: CASRLAGGPNTQYF
v_gene: TRBV5-4
abundance: -
j_gene: TRBJ2-3
d_gene: TRBD2

CDR3nt: TGTGCCAGCAGCGTAGCAACAGGGAGTATGCACATTCAGTACTTC
CDR3aa: CASSVATGSMHIQYF
v_gene: TRBV9
abundance: few
j_gene: TRBJ2-4
d_gene: -

CDR3nt: TGTGCCAGCAGCTCCCGGACTAGCGGAGGTTACAATGAGCAGTTCTTC
CDR3aa: CASSSRTSGGYNEQFF
v_gene: TRBV9
abundance: -
j_gene: TRBJ2-1
d_gene: TRBD2